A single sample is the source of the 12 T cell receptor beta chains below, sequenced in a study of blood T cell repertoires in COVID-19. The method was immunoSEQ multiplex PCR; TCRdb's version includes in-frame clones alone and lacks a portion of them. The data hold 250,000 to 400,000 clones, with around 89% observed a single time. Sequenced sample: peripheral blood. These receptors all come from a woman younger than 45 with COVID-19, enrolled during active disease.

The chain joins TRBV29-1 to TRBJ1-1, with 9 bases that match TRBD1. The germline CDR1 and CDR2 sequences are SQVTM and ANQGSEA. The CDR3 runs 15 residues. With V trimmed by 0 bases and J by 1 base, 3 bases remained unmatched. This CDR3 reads CSVEEPGQGNTEAFF. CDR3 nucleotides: TGCAGCGTTGAAGAACCGGGACAGGGGAACACTGAAGCTTTCTTT.

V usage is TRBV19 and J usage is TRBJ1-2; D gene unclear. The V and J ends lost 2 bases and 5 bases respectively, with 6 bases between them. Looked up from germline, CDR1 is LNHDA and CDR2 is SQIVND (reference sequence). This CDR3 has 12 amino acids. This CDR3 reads CASSISPYGYTF. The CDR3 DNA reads TGTGCCAGTAGTATATCCCCATATGGCTACACCTTC.

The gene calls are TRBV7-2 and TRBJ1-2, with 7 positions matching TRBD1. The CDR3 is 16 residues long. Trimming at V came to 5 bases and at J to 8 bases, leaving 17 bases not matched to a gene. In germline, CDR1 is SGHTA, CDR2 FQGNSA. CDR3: CASSQLGTVRSLGYTF. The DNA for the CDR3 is TGTGCCAGCAGCCAACTCGGGACAGTCCGGAGTTTGGGCTACACCTTC.

CDR3 bases: TGTGCCAGCAGCTTATTATCGGGGATCGACAATGAGCAGTTCTTC. Translation gives CASSLLSGIDNEQFF. The chain carries TRBV11-2 and TRBJ2-1; maybe TRBD2 (5 bases). Trimming shortened V by 2 bases and J by 5 bases, and 13 bases separated the two germline ends. The CDR3 consists of 15 residues. Per the germline V gene, CDR1 is SGHAT and CDR2 is FQNNGV.

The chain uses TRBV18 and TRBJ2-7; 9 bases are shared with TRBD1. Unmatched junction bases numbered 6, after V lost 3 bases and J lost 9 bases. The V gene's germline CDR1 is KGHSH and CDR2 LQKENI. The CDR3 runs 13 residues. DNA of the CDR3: TGTGCCAGCTCACCCGACAGGGGGACCGTGCAGTACGTC. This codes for CASSPDRGTVQYV.

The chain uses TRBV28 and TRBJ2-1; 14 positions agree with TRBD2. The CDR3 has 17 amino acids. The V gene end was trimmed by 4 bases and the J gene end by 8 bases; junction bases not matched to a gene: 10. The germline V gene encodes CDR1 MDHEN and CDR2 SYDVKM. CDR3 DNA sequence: TGTGCCAGCAGTTCGCGGACTAGCGGGGGGCTCAATCATGAGCAGTTCTTC. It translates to CASSSRTSGGLNHEQFF.

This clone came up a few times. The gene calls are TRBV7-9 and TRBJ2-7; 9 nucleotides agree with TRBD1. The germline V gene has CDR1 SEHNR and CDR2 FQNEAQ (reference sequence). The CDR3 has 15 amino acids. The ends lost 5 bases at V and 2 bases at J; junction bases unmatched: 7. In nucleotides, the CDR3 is TGTGCCAGCAGCCCCCGGGACAGGGTAACCTACGAGCAGTACTTC. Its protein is CASSPRDRVTYEQYF.

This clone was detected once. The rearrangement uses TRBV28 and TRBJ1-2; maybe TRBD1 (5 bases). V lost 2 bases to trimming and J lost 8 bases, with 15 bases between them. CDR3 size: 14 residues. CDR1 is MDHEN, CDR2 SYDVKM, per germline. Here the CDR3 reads CASSLRGSPRGYTF. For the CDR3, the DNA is TGTGCCAGCAGTTTAAGGGGCTCCCCCCGAGGCTACACCTTC.

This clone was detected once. The chain's CDR3 is CASSGGTGERTDTQYF. The CDR3 DNA sequence: TGTGCCAGCAGTGGGGGGACAGGGGAACGCACAGATACGCAGTATTTT. The rearrangement joins TRBV2 to TRBJ2-3, with 10 positions matching TRBD1. Germline assignment: CDR1 SNHLY and CDR2 FYNNEI. The trim removed 4 bases at V and 1 base at J, leaving 5 bases unmatched. This CDR3 has 16 amino acids.

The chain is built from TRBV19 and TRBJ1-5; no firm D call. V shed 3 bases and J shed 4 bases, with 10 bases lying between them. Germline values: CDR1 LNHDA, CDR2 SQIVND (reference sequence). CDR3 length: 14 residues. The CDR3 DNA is TGTGCCAGTAGTATCATGGGGAGTAATCAGCCCCAGCATTTT. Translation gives CASSIMGSNQPQHF.

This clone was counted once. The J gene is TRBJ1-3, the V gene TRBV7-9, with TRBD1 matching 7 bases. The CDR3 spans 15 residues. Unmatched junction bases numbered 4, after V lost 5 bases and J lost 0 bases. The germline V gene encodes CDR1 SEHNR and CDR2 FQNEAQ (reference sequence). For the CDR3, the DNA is TGTGCCAGCAGCAAGGGACAGAGCTCTGGAAACACCATATATTTT. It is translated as CASSKGQSSGNTIYF.

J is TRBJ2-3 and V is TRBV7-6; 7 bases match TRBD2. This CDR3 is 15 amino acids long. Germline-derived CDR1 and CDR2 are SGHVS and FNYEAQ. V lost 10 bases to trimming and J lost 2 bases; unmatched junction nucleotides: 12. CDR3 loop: CATSPSGLLTDTQYF. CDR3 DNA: TGTGCCACCTCCCCCTCGGGACTACTCACAGATACGCAGTATTTT.